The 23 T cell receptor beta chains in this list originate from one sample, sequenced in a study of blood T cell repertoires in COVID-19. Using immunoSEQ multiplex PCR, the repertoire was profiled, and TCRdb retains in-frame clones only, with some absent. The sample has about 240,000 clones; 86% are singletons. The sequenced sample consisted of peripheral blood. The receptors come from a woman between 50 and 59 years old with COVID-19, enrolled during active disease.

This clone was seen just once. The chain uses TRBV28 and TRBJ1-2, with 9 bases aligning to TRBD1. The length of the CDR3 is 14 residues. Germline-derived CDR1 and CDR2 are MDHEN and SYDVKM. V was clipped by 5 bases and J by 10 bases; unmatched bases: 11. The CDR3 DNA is TGTGCCAGCAGTCGACCCCCGGGACAGGGAAACTACACCTTC. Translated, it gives CASSRPPGQGNYTF.

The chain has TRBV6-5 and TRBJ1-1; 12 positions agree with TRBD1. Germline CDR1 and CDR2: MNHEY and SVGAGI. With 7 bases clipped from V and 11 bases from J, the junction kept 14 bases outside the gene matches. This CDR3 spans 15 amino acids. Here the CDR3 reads CASKWEGTGGLYAFF. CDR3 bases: TGTGCCAGCAAGTGGGAAGGGACAGGGGGCTTATATGCTTTCTTT.

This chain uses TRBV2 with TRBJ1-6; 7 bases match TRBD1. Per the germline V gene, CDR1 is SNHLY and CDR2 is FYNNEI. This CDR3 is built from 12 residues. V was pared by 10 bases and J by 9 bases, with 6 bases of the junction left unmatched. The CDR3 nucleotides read TGTGCCACCAATGACAGGGCTTCACCCCTCCACTTT. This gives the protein CATNDRASPLHF.

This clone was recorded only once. The CDR3: CASSLATVSSYNEQFF. The CDR3 DNA reads TGTGCCAGCAGCTTGGCGACAGTGAGCTCCTACAATGAGCAGTTCTTC. The chain carries TRBV5-6 and TRBJ2-1, with D possibly being TRBD1 (5 bases). The V gene's germline CDR1 is SGHDT and CDR2 YYEEEE. V was clipped by 0 bases and J by 0 bases, with 10 bases between them. This CDR3 contains 16 residues.

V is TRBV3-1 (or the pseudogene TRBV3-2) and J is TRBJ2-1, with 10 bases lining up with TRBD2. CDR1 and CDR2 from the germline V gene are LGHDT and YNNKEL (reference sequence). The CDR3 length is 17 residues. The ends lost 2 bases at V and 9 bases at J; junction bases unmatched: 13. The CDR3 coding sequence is TGTGCCAGCAGCCAATTACAAGGAAGCGGGGGGGCTGGTGAGCAGTTCTTC. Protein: CASSQLQGSGGAGEQFF.

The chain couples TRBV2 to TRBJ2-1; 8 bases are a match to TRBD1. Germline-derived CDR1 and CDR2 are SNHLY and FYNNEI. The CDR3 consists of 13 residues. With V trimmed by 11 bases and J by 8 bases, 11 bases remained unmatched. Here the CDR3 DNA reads TGTGCCTCTTCTCGGACAGGGTACGATGAGCAGTTCTTC. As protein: CASSRTGYDEQFF.

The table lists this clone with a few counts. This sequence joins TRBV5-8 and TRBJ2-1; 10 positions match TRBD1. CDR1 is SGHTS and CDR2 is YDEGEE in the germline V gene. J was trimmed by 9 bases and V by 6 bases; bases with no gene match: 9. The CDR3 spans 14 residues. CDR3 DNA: TGTGCCAGCACCAGCGGGACAGGGGTGGGTGAGCAGTTCTTC. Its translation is CASTSGTGVGEQFF.

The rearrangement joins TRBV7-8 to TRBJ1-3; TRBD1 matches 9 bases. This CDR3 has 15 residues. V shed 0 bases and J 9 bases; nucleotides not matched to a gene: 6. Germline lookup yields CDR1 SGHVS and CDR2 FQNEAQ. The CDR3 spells CASSLAGTGRGTIYF. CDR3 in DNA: TGTGCCAGCAGCTTAGCCGGGACAGGGCGTGGCACCATATATTTT. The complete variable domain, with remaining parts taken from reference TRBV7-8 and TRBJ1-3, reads GAGVSQSPRYKVAKRGQDVALRCDPISGHVSLFWYQQALGQGPEFLTYFQNEAQLDKSGLPSDRFFAERPEGSVSTLKIQRTQQEDSAVYLCASSLAGTGRGTIYFGEGSWLTVV.

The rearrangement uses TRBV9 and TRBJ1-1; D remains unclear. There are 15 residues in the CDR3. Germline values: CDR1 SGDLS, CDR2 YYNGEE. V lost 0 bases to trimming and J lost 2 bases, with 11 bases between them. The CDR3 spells CASSVDPGKNTEAFF. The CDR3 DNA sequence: TGTGCCAGCAGCGTAGACCCGGGGAAAAACACTGAAGCTTTCTTT.

The CDR3 sequence: CASSLTGLAGYNEQFF. The DNA of the CDR3 is TGTGCCAGCAGCCTGACCGGACTAGCGGGGTACAATGAGCAGTTCTTC. V and J are TRBV11-3 and TRBJ2-1; 12 bases agree with TRBD2. The germline V gene encodes CDR1 SGHNT and CDR2 YENEEA. The trim removed 5 bases at V and 4 bases at J, leaving 6 bases unmatched. The CDR3 consists of 16 residues.

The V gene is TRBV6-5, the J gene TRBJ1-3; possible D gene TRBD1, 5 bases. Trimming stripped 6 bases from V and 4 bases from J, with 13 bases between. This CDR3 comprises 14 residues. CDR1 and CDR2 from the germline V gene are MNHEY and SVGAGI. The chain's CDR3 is CASRRQGGGNTIYF. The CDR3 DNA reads TGTGCCAGCAGGAGGCAGGGTGGAGGAAACACCATATATTTT.

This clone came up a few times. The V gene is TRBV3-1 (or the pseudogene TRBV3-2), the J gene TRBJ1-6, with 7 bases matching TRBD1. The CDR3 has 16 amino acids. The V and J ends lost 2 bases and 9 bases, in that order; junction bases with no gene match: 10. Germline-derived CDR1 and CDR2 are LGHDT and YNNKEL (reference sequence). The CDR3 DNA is TGTGCCAGCAGCCAAAGGACAGGCCTCCTGCGTTCACCCCTCCACTTT. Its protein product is CASSQRTGLLRSPLHF.

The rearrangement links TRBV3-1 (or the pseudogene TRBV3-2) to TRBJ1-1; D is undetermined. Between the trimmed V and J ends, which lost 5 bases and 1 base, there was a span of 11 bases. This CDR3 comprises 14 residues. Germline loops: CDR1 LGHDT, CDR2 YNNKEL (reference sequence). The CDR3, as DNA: TGTGCCAGCAGCTCACTCCGGGGGAACACTGAAGCTTTCTTT. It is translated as CASSSLRGNTEAFF.

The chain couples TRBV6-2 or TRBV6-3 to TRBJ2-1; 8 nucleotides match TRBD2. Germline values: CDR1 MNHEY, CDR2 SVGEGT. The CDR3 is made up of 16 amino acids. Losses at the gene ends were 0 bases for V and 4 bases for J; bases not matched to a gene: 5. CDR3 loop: CASSYSKRGGYNEQFF. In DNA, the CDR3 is TGTGCCAGCAGTTACTCGAAACGGGGGGGTTACAATGAGCAGTTCTTC.

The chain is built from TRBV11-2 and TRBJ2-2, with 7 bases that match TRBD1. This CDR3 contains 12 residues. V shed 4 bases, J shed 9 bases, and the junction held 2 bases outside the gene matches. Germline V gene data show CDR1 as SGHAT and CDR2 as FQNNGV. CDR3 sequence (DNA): TGTGCCAGCAGCTCGGGACAGCGGGAGCTGTTTTTT. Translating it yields CASSSGQRELFF.

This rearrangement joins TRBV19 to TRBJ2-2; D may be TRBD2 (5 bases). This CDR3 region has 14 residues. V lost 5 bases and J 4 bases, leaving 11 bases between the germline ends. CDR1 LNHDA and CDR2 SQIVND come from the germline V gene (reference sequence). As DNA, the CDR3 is TGTGCCAGTAGTGTAATCCGGGGCACCGGGGAGCTGTTTTTT. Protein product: CASSVIRGTGELFF.

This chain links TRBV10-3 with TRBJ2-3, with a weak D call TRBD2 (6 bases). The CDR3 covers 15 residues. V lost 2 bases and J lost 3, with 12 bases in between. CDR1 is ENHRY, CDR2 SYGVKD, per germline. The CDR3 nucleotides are TGTGCCATCAGTGAGCTAGGAGGGGATACAGATACGCAGTATTTT. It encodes CAISELGGDTDTQYF.

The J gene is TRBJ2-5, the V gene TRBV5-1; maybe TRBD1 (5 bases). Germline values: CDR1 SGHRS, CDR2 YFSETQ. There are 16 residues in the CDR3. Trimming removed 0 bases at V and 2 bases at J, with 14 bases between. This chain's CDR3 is CASSLEGQGRQETQYF. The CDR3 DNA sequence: TGCGCCAGCAGCTTGGAAGGGCAGGGTAGGCAAGAGACCCAGTACTTC.

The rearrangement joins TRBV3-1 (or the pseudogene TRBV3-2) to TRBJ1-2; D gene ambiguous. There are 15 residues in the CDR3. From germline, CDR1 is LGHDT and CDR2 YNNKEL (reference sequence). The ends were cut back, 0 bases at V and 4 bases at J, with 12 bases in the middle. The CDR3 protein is CASSQDEGWGYGYTF. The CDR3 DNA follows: TGTGCCAGCAGCCAAGATGAGGGTTGGGGCTATGGCTACACCTTC.

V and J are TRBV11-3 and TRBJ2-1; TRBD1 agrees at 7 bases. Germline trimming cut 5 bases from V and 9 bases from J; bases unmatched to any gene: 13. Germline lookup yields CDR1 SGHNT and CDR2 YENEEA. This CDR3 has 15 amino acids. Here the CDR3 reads CASSLYTTGVGEQFF. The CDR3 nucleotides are TGTGCCAGCAGCCTATATACCACAGGGGTGGGTGAGCAGTTCTTC.

CDR3 protein: CASSPTGRGNTIYF. The CDR3 nucleotides read TGTGCCAGCAGCCCGACAGGGAGAGGAAACACCATATATTTT. The genes are TRBV14 and TRBJ1-3, with TRBD1 matching 7 bases. CDR3 size: 14 residues. Germline CDR1 reads SGHDN; CDR2 reads FVKESK. Germline trimming cut 4 bases from V and 4 bases from J; bases unmatched to any gene: 4.

The CDR3 region is CASSQPSLGGSYNSPLHF. The CDR3 region has the DNA TGTGCCAGCAGCCAACCTTCCCTGGGGGGCTCCTATAATTCACCCCTCCACTTT. This chain connects TRBV3-1 (or the pseudogene TRBV3-2) to TRBJ1-6; a possible D gene is TRBD1 (5 bases). V lost 2 bases, J lost 0 bases, and 14 bases lay in between. CDR1 and CDR2 (germline): LGHDT, YNNKEL (reference sequence). The length of the CDR3 is 18 residues.

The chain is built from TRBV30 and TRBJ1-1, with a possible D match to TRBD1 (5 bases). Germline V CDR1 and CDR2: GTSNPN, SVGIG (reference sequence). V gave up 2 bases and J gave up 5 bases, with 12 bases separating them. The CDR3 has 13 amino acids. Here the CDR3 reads CAWSRRVETEAFF. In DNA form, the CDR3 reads TGTGCCTGGAGTCGCAGGGTAGAGACTGAAGCTTTCTTT.